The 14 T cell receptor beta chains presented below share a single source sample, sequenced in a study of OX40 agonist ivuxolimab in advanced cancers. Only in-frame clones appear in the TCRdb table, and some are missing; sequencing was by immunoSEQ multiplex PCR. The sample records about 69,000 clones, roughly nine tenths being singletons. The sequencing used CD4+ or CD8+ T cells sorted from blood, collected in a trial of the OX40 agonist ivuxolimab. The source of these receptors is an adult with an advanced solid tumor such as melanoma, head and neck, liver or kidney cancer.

CDR3: CASKGGSPLHF. CDR3 nucleotide sequence: TGTGCCAGCAAGGGGGGATCACCCCTCCACTTT. The chain employs TRBV6-1 and TRBJ1-6; D possibly corresponds to TRBD1 (6 bases). This CDR3 spans 11 amino acids. The V gene lost 7 bases and the J gene lost 10 bases, with 8 bases spanning the gap. From germline, CDR1 is MNHNS and CDR2 SASEGT.

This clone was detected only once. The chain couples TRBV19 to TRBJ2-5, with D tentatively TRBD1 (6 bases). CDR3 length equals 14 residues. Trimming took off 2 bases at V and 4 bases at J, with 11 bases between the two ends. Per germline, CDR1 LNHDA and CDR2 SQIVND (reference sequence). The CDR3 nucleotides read TGTGCCAGTAGTATAACAGGGCAACCAGAGACCCAGTACTTC. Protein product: CASSITGQPETQYF.

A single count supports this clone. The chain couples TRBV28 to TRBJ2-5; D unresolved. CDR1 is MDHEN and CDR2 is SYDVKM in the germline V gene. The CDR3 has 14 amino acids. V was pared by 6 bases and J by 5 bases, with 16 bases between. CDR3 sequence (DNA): TGTGCCAGCAGCCCGGCTCTACTTGGGGAGACCCAGTACTTC. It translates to CASSPALLGETQYF.

CDR3 in DNA: TGTGCCAGCAGTACCGGGACAGTTGGCTACACCTTC. It is translated as CASSTGTVGYTF. The chain links TRBV6-1 to TRBJ1-2; TRBD1 aligns across 7 bases. The CDR3 covers 12 residues. Trimming cost V 5 bases and J 7 bases; bases outside gene matches: 4. Germline CDR1 and CDR2: MNHNS and SASEGT.

CDR3 coding DNA: TGTGCCAGCAGTGCGGGACAGGGAAATCAGCCCCAGCATTTT. Residues: CASSAGQGNQPQHF. This chain connects TRBV2 to TRBJ1-5, with 9 nucleotides matching TRBD1. Per germline, CDR1 SNHLY and CDR2 FYNNEI. V lost 4 bases and J lost 4; bases outside the gene matches: 2. This CDR3 is 14 amino acids long. The full variable domain, with the rest looked up from reference TRBV2 and TRBJ1-5, is EPEVTQTPSHQVTQMGQEVILRCVPISNHLYFYWYRQILGQKVEFLVSFYNNEISEKSEIFDDQFSVERPDGSNFTLKIRSTKLEDSAMYFCASSAGQGNQPQHFGDGTRLSIL.

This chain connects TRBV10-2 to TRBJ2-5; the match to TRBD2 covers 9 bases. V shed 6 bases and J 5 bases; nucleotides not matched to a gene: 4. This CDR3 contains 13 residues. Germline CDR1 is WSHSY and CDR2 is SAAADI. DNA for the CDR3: TGCGCCAGCAGCGGGACTAGCAGGGAGACCCAGTACTTC. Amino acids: CASSGTSRETQYF.

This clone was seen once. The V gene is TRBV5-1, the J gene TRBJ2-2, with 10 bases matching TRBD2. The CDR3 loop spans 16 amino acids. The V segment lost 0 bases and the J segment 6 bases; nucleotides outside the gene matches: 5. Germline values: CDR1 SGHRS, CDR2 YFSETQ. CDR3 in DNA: TGCGCCAGCAGCTTGGATCCTAGCGGGAGATCCGGGGAGCTGTTTTTT. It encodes CASSLDPSGRSGELFF.

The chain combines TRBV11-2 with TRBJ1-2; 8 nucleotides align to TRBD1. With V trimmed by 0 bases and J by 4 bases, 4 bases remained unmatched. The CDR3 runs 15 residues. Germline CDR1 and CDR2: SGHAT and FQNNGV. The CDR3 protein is CASSLDKQGGYGYTF. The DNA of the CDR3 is TGTGCCAGCAGCTTAGATAAACAGGGGGGCTATGGCTACACCTTC.

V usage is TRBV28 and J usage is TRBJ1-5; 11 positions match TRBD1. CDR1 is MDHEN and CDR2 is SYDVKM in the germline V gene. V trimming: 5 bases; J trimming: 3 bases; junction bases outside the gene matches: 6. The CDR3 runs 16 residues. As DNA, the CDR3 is TGTGCCAGCAGTCCAACGGGACAGGGGGTCAATCAGCCCCAGCATTTT. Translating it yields CASSPTGQGVNQPQHF.

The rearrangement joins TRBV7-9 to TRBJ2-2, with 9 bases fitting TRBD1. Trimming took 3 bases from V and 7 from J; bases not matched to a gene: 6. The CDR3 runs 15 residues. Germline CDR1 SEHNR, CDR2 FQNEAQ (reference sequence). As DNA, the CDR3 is TGTGCCAGCAGCTTTCGTACAGGGGGCGGCGGGGAGCTGTTTTTT. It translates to CASSFRTGGGGELFF.

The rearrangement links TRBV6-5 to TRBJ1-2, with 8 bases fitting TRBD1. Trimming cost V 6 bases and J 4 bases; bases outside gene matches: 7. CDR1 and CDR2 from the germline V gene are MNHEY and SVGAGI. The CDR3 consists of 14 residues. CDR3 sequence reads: CASRPNQGAYGYTF. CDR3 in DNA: TGTGCCAGCAGACCCAACCAGGGGGCCTATGGCTACACCTTC.

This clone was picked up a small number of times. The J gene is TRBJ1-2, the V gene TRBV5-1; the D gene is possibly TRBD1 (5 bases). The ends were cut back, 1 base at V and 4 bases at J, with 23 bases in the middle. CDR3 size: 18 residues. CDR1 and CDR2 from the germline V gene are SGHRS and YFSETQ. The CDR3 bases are TGCGCCAGCAGCTTGAGGTCCCCTGGACTCGACAGTGGCTATGGCTACACCTTC. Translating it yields CASSLRSPGLDSGYGYTF.

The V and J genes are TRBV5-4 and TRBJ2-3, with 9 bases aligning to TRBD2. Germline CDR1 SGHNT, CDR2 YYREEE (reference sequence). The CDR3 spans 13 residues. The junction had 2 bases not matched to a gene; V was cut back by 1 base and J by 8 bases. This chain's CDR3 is CASSLRSGGTQYF. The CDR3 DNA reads TGTGCCAGCAGCTTGCGTAGCGGGGGTACGCAGTATTTT. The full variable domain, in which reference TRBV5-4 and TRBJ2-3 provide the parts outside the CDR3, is ETGVTQSPTHLIKTRGQQVTLRCSSQSGHNTVSWYQQALGQGPQFIFQYYREEENGRGNFPPRFSGLQFPNYSSELNVNALELDDSALYLCASSLRSGGTQYFGPGTRLTVL.

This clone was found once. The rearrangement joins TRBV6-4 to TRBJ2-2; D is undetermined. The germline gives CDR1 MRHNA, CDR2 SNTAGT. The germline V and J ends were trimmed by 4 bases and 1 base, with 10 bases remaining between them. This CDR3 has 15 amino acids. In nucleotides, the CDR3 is TGTGCCAGCAGTGTGGGCAGTAGGAACACCGGGGAGCTGTTTTTT. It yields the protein CASSVGSRNTGELFF.